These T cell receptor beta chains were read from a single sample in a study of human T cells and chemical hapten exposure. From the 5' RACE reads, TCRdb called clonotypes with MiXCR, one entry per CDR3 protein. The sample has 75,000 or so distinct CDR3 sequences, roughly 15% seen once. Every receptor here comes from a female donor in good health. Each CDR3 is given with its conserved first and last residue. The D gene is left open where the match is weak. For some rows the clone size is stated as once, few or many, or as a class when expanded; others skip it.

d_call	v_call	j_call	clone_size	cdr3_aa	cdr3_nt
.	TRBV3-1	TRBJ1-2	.	CASSQDGNYGYTF	TGTGCCAGCAGCCAAGATGGCAACTATGGCTACACCTTC
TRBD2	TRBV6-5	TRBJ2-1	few	CASSYDLKLWTSGEQFF	TGTGCCAGCAGTTACGACTTAAAATTATGGACTAGCGGTGAGCAGTTCTTC
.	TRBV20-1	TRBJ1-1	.	CSARDGSLDTEAFF	TGCAGTGCTAGAGATGGGAGTCTGGACACTGAAGCTTTCTTT
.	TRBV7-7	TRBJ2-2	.	CASSSSSGELFF	TGTGCTAGCAGCTCGTCCTCTGGGGAGCTGTTTTTT
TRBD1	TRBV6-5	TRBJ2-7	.	CASSKQGKKYF	TGTGCCAGCAGTAAACAGGGGAAGAAGTACTTC
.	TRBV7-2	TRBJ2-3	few	CASSTGLVDTQYF	TGTGCCAGCAGCACAGGATTGGTGGATACGCAGTATTTT
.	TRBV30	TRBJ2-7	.	CAWSSDAYEQYF	TGTGCCTGGAGTTCAGATGCCTACGAGCAGTACTTC
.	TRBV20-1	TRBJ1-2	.	CSARDFGQPANYGYTF	TGCAGTGCTAGAGATTTTGGACAACCAGCTAACTATGGCTACACCTTC
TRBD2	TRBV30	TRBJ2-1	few	CAWRGQREGSSYNEQFF	TGTGCCTGGAGGGGCCAGCGGGAGGGAAGCTCCTACAATGAGCAGTTCTTC
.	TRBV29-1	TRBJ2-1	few	CSVVGGDMGNEQFF	TGCAGCGTTGTTGGAGGGGACATGGGTAATGAGCAGTTCTTC
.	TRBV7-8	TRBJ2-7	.	CASSFLGTPDEQYF	TGTGCCAGCAGCTTTCTGGGGACACCGGACGAGCAGTACTTC
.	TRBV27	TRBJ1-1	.	CASRRTGVSGTEAFF	TGTGCCAGCAGGCGAACGGGGGTCTCCGGCACTGAAGCTTTCTTT
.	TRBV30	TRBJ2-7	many	CAWSPRGLHYEQYF	TGTGCCTGGAGTCCTCGGGGGCTCCACTACGAGCAGTACTTC
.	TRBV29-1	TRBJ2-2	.	CSVEVSHTGELFF	TGCAGCGTTGAAGTATCCCACACCGGGGAGCTGTTTTTT
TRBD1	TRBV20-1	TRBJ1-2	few	CSARVRGQLYGYTF	TGCAGTGCTAGAGTGCGGGGACAGCTTTATGGCTACACCTTC
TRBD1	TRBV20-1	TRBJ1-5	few	CSASGPGRGRGQPQHF	TGCAGTGCTAGTGGTCCGGGCAGGGGGCGCGGTCAGCCCCAGCATTTT